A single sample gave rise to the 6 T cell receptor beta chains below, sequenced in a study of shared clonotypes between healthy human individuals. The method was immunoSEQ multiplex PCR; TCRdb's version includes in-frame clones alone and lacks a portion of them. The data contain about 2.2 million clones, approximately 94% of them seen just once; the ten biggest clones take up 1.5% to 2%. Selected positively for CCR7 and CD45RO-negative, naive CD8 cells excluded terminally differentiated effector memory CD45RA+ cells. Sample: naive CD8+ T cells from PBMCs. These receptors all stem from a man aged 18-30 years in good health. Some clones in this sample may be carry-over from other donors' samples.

CDR3 bases: TGCACCAGCAGCCGAAGGAGCGGGATGGTTATGCGGACAGATACGCAGTATTTT. Translating gives CTSSRRSGMVMRTDTQYF. This sequence joins TRBV1 and TRBJ2-3; the tabulated D call, TRBD2, remains unverified against the DNA. TRBV1 is labeled a pseudogene. The CDR3 loop spans 18 amino acids.

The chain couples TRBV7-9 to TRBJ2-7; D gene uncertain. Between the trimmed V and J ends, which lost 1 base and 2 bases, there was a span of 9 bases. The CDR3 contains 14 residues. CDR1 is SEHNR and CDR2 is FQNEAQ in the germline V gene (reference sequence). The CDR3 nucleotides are TGTGCCAGCAGCTTAGTACCAGGCCCCTACGAGCAGTACTTC. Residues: CASSLVPGPYEQYF.

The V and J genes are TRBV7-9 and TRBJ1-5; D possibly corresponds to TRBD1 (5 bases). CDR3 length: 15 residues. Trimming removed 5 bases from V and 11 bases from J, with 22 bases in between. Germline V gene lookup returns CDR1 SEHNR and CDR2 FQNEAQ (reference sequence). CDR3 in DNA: TGTGCCAGCAGCCCGGGACGGACGCCAAGGGAGGCCCAGCATTTT. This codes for CASSPGRTPREAQHF.

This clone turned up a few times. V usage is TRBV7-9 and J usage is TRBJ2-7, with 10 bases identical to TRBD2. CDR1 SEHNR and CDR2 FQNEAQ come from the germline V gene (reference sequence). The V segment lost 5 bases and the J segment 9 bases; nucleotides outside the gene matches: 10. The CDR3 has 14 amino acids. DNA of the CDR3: TGTGCCAGCAGCAGGACTAGCGGCGCATTCAGGCAGTACTTC. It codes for CASSRTSGAFRQYF. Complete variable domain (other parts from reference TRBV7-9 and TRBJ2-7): DTGVSQNPRHKITKRGQNVTFRCDPISEHNRLYWYRQTLGQGPEFLTYFQNEAQLEKSRLLSDRFSAERPKGSFSTLEIQRTEQGDSAMYLCASSRTSGAFRQYFGPGTRLTVT.

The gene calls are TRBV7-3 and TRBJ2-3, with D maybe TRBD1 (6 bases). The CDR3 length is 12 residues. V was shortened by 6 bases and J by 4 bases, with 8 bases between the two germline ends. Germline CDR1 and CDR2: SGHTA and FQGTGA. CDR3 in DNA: TGTGCCAGCAGTACAGGGTCAGATACGCAGTATTTT. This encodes CASSTGSDTQYF.

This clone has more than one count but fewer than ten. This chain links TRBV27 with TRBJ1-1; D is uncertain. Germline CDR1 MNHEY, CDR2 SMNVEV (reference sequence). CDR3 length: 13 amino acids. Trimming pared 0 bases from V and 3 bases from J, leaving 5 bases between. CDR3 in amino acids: CASSLSAYTEAFF. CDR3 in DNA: TGTGCCAGCAGTTTATCGGCGTACACTGAAGCTTTCTTT.